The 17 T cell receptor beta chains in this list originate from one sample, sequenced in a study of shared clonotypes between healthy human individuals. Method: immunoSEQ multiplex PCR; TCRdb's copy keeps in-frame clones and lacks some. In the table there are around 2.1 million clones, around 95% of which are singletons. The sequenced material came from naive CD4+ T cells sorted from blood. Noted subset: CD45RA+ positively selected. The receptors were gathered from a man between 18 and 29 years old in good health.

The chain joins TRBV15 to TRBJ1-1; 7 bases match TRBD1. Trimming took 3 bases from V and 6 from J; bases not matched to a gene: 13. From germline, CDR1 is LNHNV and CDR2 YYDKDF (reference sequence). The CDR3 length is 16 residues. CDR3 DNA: TGTGCCACCAGCAGGGGAATGACAGGGTACTTATCTGAAGCTTTCTTT. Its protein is CATSRGMTGYLSEAFF.

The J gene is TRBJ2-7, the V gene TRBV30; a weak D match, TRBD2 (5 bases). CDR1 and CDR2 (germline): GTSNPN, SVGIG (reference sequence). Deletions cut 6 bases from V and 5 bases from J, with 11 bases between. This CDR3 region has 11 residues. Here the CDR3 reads CACLPGNEQYF. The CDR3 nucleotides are TGTGCCTGCCTCCCGGGAAACGAGCAGTACTTC.

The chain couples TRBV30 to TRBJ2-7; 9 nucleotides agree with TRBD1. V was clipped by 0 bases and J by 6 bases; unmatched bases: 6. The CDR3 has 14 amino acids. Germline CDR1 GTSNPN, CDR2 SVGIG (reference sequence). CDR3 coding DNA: TGTGCCTGGAGTGTACGAGGGACAGGGTTCGAGCAGTACTTC. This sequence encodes CAWSVRGTGFEQYF.

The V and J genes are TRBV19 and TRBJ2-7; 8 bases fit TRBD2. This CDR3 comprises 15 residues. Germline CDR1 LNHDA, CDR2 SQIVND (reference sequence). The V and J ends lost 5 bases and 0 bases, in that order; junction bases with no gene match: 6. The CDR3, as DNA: TGTGCCAGTAGTCGGGAGGGGAATCCCTCCTACGAGCAGTACTTC. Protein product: CASSREGNPSYEQYF. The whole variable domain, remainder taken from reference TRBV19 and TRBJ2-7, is DGGITQSPKYLFRKEGQNVTLSCEQNLNHDAMYWYRQDPGQGLRLIYYSQIVNDFQKGDIAEGYSVSREKKESFPLTVTSAQKNPTAFYLCASSREGNPSYEQYFGPGTRLTVT.

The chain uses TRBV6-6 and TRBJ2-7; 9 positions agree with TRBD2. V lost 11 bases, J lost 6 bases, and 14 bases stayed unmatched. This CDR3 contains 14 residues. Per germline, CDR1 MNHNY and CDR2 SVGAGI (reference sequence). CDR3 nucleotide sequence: TGTGCCTGCAAAACGCTAGCGGGGAGGCGCGAGCAGTACTTC. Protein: CACKTLAGRREQYF.

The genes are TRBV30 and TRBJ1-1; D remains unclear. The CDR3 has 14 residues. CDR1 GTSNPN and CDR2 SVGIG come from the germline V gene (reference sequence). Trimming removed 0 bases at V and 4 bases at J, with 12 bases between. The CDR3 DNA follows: TGTGCCTGGAGTGTATTCGGGTTTGGCACTGAAGCTTTCTTT. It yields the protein CAWSVFGFGTEAFF.

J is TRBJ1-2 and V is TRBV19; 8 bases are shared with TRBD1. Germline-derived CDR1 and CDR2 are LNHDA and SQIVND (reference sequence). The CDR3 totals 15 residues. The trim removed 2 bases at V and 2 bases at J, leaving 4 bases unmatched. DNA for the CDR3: TGTGCCAGTAGTATAACCCAGGGGGCCAACTATGGCTACACCTTC. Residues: CASSITQGANYGYTF.

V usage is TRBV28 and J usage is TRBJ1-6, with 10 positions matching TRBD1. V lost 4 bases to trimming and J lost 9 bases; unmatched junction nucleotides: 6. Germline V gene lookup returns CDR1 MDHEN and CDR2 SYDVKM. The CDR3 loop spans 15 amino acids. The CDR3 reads CASSSPGTGVSPLHF. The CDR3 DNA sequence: TGTGCCAGCAGTTCCCCCGGGACAGGGGTTTCACCCCTCCACTTT.

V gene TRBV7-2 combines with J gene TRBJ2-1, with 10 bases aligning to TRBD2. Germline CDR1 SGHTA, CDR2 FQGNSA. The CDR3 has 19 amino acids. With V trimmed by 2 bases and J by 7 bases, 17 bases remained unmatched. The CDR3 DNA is TGTGCCAGCAGCTTAACTGTCCTCCCAGGACTAGCGGCGGTAAATGAGCAGTTCTTC. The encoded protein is CASSLTVLPGLAAVNEQFF.

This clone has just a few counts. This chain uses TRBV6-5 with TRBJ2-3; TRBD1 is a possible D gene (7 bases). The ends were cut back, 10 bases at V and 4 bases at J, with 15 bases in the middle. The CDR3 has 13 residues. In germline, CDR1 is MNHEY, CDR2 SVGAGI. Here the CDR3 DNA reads TGTGCCACCTCCCAGGGGGGCTCAGATACGCAGTATTTT. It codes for CATSQGGSDTQYF.

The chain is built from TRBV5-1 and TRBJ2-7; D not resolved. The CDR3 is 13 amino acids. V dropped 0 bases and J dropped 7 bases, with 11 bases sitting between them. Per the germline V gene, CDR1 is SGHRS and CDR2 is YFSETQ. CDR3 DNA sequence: TGCGCCAGCAGCTTGGACGTAATCGGGGAGCAGTACTTC. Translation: CASSLDVIGEQYF.

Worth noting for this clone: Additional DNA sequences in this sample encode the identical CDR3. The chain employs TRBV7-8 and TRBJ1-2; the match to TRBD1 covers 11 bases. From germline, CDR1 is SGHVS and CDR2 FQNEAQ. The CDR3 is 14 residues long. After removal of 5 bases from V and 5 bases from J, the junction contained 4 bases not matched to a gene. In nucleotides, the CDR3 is TGTGCCAGCAGCGTTGGGACAGGGGGATATGGCTACACCTTC. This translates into CASSVGTGGYGYTF.

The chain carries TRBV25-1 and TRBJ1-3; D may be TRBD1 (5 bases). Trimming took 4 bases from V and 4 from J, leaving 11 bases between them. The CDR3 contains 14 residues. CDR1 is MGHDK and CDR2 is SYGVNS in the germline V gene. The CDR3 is CASSARQSGNTIYF. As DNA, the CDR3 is TGTGCCAGCAGTGCCCGACAGAGCGGAAACACCATATATTTT.

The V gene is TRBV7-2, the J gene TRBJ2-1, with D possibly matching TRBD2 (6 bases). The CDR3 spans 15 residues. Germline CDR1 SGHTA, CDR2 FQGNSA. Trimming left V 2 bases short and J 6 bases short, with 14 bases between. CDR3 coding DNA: TGTGCCAGCAGCTTATCTAGCGCCCGGGCCAATGAGCAGTTCTTC. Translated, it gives CASSLSSARANEQFF. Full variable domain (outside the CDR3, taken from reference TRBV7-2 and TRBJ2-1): GAGVSQSPSNKVTEKGKDVELRCDPISGHTALYWYRQSLGQGLEFLIYFQGNSAPDKSGLPSDRFSAERTGGSVSTLTIQRTQQEDSAVYLCASSLSSARANEQFFGPGTRLTVL.

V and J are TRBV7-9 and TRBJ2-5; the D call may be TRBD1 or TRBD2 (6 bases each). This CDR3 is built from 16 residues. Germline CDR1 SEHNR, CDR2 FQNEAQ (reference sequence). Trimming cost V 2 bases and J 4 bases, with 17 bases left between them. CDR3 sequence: CASSLLPGGKGETQYF. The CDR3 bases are TGTGCCAGCAGCTTACTTCCCGGGGGCAAGGGAGAGACCCAGTACTTC. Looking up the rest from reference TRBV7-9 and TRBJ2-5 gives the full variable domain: DTGVSQNPRHKITKRGQNVTFRCDPISEHNRLYWYRQTLGQGPEFLTYFQNEAQLEKSRLLSDRFSAERPKGSFSTLEIQRTEQGDSAMYLCASSLLPGGKGETQYFGPGTRLLVL.

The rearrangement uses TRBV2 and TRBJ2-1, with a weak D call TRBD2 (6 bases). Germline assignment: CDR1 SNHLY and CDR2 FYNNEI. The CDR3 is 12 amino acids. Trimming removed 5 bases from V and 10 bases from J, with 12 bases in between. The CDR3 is CASSRQRAEQFF. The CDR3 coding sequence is TGTGCCAGCAGTCGACAGCGGGCGGAGCAGTTCTTC.

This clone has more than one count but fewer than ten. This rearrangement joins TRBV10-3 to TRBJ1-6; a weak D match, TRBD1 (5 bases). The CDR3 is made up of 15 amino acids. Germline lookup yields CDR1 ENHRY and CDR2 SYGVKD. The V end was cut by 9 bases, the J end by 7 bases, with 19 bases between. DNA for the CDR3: TGTGCCATAAGGGACCGTGGGGACGGCAATTCACCCCTCCACTTT. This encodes CAIRDRGDGNSPLHF.